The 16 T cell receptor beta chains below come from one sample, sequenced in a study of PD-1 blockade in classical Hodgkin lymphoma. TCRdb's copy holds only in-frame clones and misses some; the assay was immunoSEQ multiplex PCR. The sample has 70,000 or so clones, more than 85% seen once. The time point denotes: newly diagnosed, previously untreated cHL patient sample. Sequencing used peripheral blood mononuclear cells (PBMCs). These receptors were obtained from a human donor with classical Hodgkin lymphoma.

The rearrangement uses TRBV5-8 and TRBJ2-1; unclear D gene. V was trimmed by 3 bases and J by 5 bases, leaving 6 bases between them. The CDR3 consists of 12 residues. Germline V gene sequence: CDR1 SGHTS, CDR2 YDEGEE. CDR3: CASSWKHNEQFF. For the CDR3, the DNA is TGTGCCAGCAGCTGGAAGCACAATGAGCAGTTCTTC.

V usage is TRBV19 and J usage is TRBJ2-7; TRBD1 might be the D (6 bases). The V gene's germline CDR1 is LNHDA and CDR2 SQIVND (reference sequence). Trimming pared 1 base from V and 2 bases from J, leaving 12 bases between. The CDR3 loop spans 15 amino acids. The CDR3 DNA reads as TGTGCCAGTAGTATAGTCACAGGGACCCCCTACGAGCAGTACTTC. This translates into CASSIVTGTPYEQYF. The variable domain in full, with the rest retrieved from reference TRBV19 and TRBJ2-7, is DGGITQSPKYLFRKEGQNVTLSCEQNLNHDAMYWYRQDPGQGLRLIYYSQIVNDFQKGDIAEGYSVSREKKESFPLTVTSAQKNPTAFYLCASSIVTGTPYEQYFGPGTRLTVT.

CDR3 bases: TGCGCCAGCAGCCGGGATCCGACAGGGAGAACCGGGGAGCTGTTTTTT. Protein: CASSRDPTGRTGELFF. The chain recombines TRBV5-1 with TRBJ2-2; 7 nucleotides agree with TRBD1. CDR3 length equals 16 residues. The V gene end was trimmed by 4 bases and the J gene end by 5 bases; junction bases not matched to a gene: 11. Germline V gene sequence: CDR1 SGHRS, CDR2 YFSETQ.

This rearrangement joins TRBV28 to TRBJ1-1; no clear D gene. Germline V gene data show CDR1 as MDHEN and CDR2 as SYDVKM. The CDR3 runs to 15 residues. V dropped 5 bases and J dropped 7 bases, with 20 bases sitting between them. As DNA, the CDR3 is TGTGCCAGCAGTAAAAAAACCGGGAAAGGCGTTGAAGCTTTCTTT. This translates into CASSKKTGKGVEAFF.

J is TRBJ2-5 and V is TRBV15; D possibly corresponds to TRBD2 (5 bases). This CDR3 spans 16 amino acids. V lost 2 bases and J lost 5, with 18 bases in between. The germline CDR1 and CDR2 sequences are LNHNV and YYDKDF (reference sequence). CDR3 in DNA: TGTGCCACCAGCAGACGGCTAGCCGGCTTTGTGGAGACCCAGTACTTC. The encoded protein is CATSRRLAGFVETQYF.

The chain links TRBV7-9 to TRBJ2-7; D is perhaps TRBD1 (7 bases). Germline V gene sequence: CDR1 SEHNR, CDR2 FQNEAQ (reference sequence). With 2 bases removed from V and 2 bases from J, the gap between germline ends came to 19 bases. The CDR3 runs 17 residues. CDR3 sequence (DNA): TGTGCCAGCAGCTTATATCCAGGGGGGCTCTCAGCCTACGAGCAGTACTTC. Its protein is CASSLYPGGLSAYEQYF.

CDR3 coding DNA: TGCGCCAGCAGCCAAGATCTATATTTAGCGGGAGCCTTCCAAGAGACCCAGTACTTC. It codes for CASSQDLYLAGAFQETQYF. V is TRBV4-1 and J is TRBJ2-5; 9 bases align to TRBD2. Germline CDR1 reads MGHRA; CDR2 reads YSYEKL. V lost 0 bases to trimming and J lost 1 base; unmatched junction nucleotides: 12. The CDR3 totals 19 residues.

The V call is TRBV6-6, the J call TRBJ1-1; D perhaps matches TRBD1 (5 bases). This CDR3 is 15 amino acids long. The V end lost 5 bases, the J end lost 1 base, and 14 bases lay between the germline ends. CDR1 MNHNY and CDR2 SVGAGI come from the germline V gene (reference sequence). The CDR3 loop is CASSVQGSGNTEAFF. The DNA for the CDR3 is TGTGCCAGCAGTGTCCAGGGTTCGGGGAACACTGAAGCTTTCTTT.

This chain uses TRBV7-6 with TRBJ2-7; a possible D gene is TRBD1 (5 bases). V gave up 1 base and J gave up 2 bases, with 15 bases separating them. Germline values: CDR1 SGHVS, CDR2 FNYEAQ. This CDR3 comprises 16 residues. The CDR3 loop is CASSLVMGTGAYEQYF. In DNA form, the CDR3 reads TGTGCCAGCAGCTTAGTTATGGGTACAGGAGCCTACGAGCAGTACTTC.

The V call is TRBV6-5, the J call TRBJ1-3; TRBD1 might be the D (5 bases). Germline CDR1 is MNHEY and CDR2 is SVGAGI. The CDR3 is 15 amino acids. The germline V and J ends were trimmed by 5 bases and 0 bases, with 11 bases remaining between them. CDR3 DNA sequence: TGTGCCAGCAGTAAGGGACGGCTCTCTGGAAACACCATATATTTT. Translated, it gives CASSKGRLSGNTIYF.

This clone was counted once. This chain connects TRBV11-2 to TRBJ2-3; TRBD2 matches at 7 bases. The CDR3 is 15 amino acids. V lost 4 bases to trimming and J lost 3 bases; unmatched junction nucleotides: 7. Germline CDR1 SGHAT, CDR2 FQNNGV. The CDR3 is CASSSGLGPTDTQYF. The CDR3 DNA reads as TGTGCCAGCAGCTCCGGACTAGGTCCGACAGATACGCAGTATTTT.

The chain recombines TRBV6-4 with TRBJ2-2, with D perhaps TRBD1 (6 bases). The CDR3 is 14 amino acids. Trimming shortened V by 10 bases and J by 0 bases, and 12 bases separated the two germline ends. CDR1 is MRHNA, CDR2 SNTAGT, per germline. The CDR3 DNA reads TGTGCCACCCGACAGGACTCGAACACCGGGGAGCTGTTTTTT. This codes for CATRQDSNTGELFF.

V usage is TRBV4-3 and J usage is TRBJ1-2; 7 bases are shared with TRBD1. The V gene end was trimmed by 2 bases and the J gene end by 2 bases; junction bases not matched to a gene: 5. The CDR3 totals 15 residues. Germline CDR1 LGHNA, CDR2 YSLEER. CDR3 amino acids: CASSQPDRDNYGYTF. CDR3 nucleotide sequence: TGCGCCAGCAGCCAACCCGACAGGGACAACTATGGCTACACCTTC.

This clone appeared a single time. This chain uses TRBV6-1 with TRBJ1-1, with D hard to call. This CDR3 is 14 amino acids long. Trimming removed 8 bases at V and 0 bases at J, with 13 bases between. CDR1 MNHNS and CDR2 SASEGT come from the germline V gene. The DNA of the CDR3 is TGTGCCAGCGTTCACAATCCTTTGAACACTGAAGCTTTCTTT. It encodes CASVHNPLNTEAFF.

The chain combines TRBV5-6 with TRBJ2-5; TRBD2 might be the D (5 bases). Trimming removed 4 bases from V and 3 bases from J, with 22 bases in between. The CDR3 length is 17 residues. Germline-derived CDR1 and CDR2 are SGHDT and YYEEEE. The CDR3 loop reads CASSLELPEGREETQYF. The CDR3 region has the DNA TGTGCCAGCAGCCTGGAACTGCCTGAGGGCCGGGAAGAGACCCAGTACTTC.

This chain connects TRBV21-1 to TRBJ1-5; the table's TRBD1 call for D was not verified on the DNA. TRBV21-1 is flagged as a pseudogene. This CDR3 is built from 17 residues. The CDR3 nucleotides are TGTGCCAGCAGCAAAGTTTTAATGACCAGGAAGAATCAGCCCCAGCATTTT. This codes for CASSKVLMTRKNQPQHF.